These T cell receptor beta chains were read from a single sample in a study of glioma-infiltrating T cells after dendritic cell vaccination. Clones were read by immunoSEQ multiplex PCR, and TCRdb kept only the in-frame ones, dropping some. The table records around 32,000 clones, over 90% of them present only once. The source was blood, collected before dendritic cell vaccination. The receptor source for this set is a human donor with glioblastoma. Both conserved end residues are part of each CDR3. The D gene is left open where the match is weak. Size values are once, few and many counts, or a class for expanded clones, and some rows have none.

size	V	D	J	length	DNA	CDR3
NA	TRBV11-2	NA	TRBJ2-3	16	TGTGCCAGCAGCTTAGTGGGTACGGGGGGCACAGATACGCAGTATTTT	CASSLVGTGGTDTQYF
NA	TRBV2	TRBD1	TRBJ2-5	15	TGTGCCAGCAGTCGGCCGGGACAGGGTAAAGAGACCCAGTACTTC	CASSRPGQGKETQYF
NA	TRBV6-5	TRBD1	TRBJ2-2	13	TGTGCCAGCGAGGGGGCGCGGACCGGGGAGCTGTTTTTT	CASEGARTGELFF
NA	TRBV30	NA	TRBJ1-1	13	TGTGCCTGGAGTGTCGCCCCCGGGACTGAAGCTTTCTTT	CAWSVAPGTEAFF
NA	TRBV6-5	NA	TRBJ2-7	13	TGTGCCAGCAGTTACCGCCAGGCCTACGAGCAGTACTTC	CASSYRQAYEQYF
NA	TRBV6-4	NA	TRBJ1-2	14	TGTGCCAGCAGCCTCGGCGCGGGGGAGTATGGCTACACCTTC	CASSLGAGEYGYTF
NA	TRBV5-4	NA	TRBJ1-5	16	TGTGCCACCAGACCGGTCCCAGGGGCGCGAAATCAGCCCCAGCATTTT	CATRPVPGARNQPQHF
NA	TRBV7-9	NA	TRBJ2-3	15	TGTGCCAGCAGCTCAGGGACAAAAGTTGGAGATACGCAGTATTTT	CASSSGTKVGDTQYF
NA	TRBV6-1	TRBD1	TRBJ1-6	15	TGTGCCAGCAGTGCCACAGGACAGGGGAATTCACCCCTCCACTTT	CASSATGQGNSPLHF
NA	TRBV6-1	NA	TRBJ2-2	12	TGTGCCAGCCAGGTCGGGGCCGGGGAGCTGTTTTTT	CASQVGAGELFF
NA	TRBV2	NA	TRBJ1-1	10	TGTGCCAGCAGCGGGTTATCGGCTTTCTTT	CASSGLSAFF
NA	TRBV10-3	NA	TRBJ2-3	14	TGTGCCATCAGTGCCAACCCTCGGGCAGATACGCAGTATTTT	CAISANPRADTQYF
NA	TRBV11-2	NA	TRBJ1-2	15	TGTGCCAGCAGCTTAAGGGGCTCAGCTAACTATGGCTACACCTTC	CASSLRGSANYGYTF
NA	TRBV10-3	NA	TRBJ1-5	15	TGTGCCATCAGTGAGTCGGGCGGGTACAATCAGCCCCAGCATTTT	CAISESGGYNQPQHF
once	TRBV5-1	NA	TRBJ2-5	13	TGCGCCAGCAGCGTGGACGGGCAAGAGACCCAGTACTTC	CASSVDGQETQYF
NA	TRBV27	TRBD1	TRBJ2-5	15	TGTGCCAGCAGTTTATCGGGGACAGGGGGGGAGACCCAGTACTTC	CASSLSGTGGETQYF
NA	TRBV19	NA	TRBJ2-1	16	TGTGCCAGTAGTCCGACCGGGCAGGGGTTATACAATGAGCAGTTCTTC	CASSPTGQGLYNEQFF
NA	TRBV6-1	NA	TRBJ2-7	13	TGTGCCAGCAGTGCTACCACGGGGTACGAGCAGTACTTC	CASSATTGYEQYF
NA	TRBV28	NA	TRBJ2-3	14	TGTGCCAGCACCCAGGCCACTGTCACAGATACGCAGTATTTT	CASTQATVTDTQYF
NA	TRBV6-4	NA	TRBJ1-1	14	TGTGCCAGCATCCGGACAGACATGAGCACTGAAGCTTTCTTT	CASIRTDMSTEAFF
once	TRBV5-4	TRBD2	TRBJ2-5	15	TGTGCCAGCAGCACCAGTACTAGCGGCCAAGAGACCCAGTACTTC	CASSTSTSGQETQYF
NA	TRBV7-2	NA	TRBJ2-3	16	TGTGCCAGCAGCTTAGACCTCAGGGGGGCTGGAGATACGCAGTATTTT	CASSLDLRGAGDTQYF
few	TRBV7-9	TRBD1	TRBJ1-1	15	TGTGCCAGCAGCGGAACAGGGGGCAAGGGCACTGAAGCTTTCTTT	CASSGTGGKGTEAFF
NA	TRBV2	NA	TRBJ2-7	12	TGTGCCAGCAGTGCCCACTCCTACGAGCAGTACTTC	CASSAHSYEQYF
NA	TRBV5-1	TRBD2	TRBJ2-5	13	TGCGCCAGCAGCAGTGGGGGGGGTGAGACCCAGTACTTC	CASSSGGGETQYF
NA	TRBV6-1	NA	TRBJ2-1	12	TGTGCCAGCACCGGTCTTCGCAATGAGCAGTTCTTC	CASTGLRNEQFF
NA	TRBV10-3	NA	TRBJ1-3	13	TGTGCCGTTACGCCCACCGGGAAAAACACCATATATTTT	CAVTPTGKNTIYF
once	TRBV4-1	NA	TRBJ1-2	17	TGCGCCAGCAGCCAAGTTTATCAGCGGGCAGACCGGGTTGGCTACACCTTC	CASSQVYQRADRVGYTF